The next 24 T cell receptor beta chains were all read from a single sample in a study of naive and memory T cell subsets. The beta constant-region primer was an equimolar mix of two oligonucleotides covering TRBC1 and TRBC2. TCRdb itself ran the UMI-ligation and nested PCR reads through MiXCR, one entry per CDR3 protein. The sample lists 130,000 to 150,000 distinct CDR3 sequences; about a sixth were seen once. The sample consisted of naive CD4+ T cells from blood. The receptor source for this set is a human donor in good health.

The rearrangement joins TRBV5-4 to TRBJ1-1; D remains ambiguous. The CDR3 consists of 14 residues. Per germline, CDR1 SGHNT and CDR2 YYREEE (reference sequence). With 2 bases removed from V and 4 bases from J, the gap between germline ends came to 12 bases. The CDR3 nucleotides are TGTGCCAGCAGCTTCCCGGCCCAGGTCACTGAAGCTTTCTTT. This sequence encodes CASSFPAQVTEAFF.

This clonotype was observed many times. The CDR3 DNA follows: TGTGCCAGCAGTTATGAGCCCCCCAGCTCTGAGCAGTACTTC. The encoded protein is CASSYEPPSSEQYF. The V and J genes are TRBV6-6 and TRBJ2-7; D is undetermined. From germline, CDR1 is MNHNY and CDR2 SVGAGI (reference sequence). The CDR3 consists of 14 residues. Trimming cost V 3 bases and J 7 bases, with 16 bases left between them.

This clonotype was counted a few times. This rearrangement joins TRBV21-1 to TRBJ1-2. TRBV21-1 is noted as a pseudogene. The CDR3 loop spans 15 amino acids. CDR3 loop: CASSVTPRSAYGYTF. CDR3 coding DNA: TGTGCCAGCAGCGTAACACCTAGAAGTGCCTATGGCTACACCTTC.

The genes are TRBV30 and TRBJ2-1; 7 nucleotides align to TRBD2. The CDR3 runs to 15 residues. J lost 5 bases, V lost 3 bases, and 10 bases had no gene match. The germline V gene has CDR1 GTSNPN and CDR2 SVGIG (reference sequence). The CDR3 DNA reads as TGTGCCTGGAGACTAGCGTTTTATAGGGACAATGAGCAGTTCTTC. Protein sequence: CAWRLAFYRDNEQFF.

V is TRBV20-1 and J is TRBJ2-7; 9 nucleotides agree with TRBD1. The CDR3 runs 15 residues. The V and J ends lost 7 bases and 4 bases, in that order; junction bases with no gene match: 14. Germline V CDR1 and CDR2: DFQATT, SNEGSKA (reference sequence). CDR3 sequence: CSVDSGQGMGYEQYF. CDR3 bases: TGCAGTGTTGATTCCGGACAGGGGATGGGGTACGAGCAGTACTTC.

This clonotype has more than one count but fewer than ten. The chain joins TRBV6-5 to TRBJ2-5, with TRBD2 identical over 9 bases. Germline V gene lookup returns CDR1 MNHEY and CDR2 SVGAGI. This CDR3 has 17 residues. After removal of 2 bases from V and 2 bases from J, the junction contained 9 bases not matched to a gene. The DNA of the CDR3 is TGTGCCAGCAGTTACGGTATATTAGCGGGGGTTCAAGAGACCCAGTACTTC. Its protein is CASSYGILAGVQETQYF.

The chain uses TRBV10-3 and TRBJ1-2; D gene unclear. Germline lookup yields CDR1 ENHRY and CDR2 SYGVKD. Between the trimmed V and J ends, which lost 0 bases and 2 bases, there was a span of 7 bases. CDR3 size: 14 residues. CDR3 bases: TGTGCCATCAGTGAGTCCGGGTTGAACTATGGCTACACCTTC. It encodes CAISESGLNYGYTF.

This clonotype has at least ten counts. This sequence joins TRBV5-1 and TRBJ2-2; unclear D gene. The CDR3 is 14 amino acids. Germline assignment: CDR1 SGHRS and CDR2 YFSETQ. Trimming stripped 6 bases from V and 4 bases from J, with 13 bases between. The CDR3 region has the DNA TGCGCCAGCACTGAATCAGTAGGCACCGGGGAGCTGTTTTTT. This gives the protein CASTESVGTGELFF.

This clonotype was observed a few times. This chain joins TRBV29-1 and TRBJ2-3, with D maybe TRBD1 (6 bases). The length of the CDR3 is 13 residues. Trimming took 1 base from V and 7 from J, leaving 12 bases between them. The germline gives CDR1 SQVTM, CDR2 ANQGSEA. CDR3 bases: TGCAGCGTTGAAGTTCCGGGACAATATACGCAGTATTTT. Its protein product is CSVEVPGQYTQYF.

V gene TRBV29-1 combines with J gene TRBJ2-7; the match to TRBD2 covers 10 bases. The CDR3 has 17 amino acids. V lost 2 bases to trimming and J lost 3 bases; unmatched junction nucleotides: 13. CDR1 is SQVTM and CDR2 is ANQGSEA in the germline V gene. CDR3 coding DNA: TGCAGCGTTGAAAACCCAGCGGGAGGGTTCTGGGGCTACGAGCAGTACTTC. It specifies CSVENPAGGFWGYEQYF.

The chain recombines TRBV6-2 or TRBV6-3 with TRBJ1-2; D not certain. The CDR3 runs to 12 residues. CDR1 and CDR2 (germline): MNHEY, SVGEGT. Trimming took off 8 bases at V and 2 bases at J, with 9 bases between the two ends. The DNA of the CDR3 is TGTGCCAGCTCTGACGGCAACTATGGCTACACCTTC. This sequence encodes CASSDGNYGYTF.

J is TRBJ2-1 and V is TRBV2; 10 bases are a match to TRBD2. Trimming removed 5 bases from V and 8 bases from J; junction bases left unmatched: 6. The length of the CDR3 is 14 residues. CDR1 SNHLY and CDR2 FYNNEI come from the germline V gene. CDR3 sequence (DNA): TGTGCCAGCAGTCTCCAGCGGGAGGGGTATGAGCAGTTCTTC. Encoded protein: CASSLQREGYEQFF.

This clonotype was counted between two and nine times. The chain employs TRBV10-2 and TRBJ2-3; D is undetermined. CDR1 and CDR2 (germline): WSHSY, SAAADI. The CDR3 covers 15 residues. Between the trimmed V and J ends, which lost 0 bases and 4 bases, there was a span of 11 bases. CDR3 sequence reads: CASSESTWGADTQYF. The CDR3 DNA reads TGCGCCAGCAGTGAGTCGACCTGGGGTGCAGATACGCAGTATTTT.

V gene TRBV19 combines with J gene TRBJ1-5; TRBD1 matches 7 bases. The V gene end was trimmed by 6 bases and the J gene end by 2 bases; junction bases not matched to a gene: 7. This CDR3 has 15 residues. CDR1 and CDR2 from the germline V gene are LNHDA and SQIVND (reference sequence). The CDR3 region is CASRSRQGGNQPQHF. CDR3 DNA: TGTGCCAGTAGAAGCAGACAGGGAGGCAATCAGCCCCAGCATTTT.

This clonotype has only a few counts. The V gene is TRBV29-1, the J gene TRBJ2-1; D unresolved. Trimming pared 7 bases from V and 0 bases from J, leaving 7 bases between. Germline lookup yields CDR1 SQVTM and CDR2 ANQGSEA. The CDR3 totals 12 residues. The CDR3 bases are TGCAGCGGTCACAGCTCCTACAATGAGCAGTTCTTC. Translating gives CSGHSSYNEQFF.

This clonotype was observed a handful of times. The CDR3 sequence is CSARSVVTGRSQPQHF. The CDR3 DNA reads TGCAGTGCTAGATCCGTTGTGACAGGGAGAAGTCAGCCCCAGCATTTT. V and J are TRBV20-1 and TRBJ1-5, with 7 bases fitting TRBD1. The germline gives CDR1 DFQATT, CDR2 SNEGSKA (reference sequence). J was trimmed by 6 bases and V by 2 bases; bases with no gene match: 13. The CDR3 is 16 residues long.

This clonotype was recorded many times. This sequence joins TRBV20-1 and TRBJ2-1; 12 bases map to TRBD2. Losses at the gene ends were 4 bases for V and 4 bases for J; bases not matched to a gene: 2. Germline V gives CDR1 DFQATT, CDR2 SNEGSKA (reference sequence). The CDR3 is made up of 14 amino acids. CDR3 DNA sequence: TGCAGTGCTACTCTAGCGGGAGGGTACAATGAGCAGTTCTTC. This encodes CSATLAGGYNEQFF.

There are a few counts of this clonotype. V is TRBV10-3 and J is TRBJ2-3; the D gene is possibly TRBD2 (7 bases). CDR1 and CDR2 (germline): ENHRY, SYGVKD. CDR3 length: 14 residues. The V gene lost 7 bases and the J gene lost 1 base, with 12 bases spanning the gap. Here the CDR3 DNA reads TGTGCCATCACGGGGGGCATCGGCACAGATACGCAGTATTTT. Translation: CAITGGIGTDTQYF.

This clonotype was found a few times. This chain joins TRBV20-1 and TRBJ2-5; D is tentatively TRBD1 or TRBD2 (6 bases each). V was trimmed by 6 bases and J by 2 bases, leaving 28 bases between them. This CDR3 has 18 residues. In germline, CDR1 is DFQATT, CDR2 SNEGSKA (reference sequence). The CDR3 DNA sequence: TGCAGTGCCCAAAAATTCAGAGAGGGGGGCAGGGGACAAGAGACCCAGTACTTC. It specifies CSAQKFREGGRGQETQYF.

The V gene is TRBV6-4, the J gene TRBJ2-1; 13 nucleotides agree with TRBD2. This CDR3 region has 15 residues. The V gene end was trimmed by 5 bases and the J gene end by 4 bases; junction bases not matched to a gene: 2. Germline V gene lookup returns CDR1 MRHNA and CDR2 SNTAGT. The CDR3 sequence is CASSKGLAGYNEQFF. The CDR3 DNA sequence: TGTGCCAGCAGTAAGGGACTAGCGGGATACAATGAGCAGTTCTTC.

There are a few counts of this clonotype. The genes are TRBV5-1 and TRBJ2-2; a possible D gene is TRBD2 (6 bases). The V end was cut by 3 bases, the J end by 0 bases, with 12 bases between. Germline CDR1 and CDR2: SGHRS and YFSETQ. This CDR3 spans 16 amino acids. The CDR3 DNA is TGCGCCAGCAGCTCCGTAGCGGTCGCGAACACCGGGGAGCTGTTTTTT. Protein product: CASSSVAVANTGELFF.

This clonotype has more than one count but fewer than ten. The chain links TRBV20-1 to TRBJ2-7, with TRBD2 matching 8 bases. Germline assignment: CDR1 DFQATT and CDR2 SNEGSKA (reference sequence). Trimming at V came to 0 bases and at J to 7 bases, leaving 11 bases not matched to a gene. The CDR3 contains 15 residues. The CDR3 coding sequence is TGCAGTGCTAGAGATAGCGGGACCCCAACGGGGGAGCAGTACTTC. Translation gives CSARDSGTPTGEQYF.

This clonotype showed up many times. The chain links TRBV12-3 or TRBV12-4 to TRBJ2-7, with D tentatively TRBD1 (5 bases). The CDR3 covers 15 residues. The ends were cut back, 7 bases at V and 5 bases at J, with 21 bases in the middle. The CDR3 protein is CASTLSGQGGHEQYF. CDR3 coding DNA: TGTGCCAGCACCCTCTCTGGGCAGGGTGGCCACGAGCAGTACTTC.

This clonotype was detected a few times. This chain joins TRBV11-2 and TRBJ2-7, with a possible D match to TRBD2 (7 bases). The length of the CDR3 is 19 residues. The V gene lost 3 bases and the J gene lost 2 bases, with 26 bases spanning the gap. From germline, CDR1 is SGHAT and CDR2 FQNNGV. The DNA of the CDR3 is TGTGCCAGCAGCTTCCCCCTGACGGGAGGTGCTAGGGGGACCTACGAGCAGTACTTC. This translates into CASSFPLTGGARGTYEQYF.